The 3 T cell receptor beta chains below were found in one sample sequenced in a study of T-cell memory formation after mild COVID-19 (dated by TCRdb to the early 2020s). Library method: 5' RACE. The run used an Illumina NovaSeq 6000. In-frame beta chains were kept once TCRdb had trimmed the public reads at Q25 with fastp and called clones with MiXCR. CDR3 protein duplicates are merged, each entry listing the most common genes and DNA. The sample records fewer than 140,000 distinct CDR3 sequences, over 15% of which are singletons. The top ten clonotypes cover 28% of the sample. Sample: PBMCs or a T cell subset sorted from them (not recorded which). The receptors stem from an adult woman who had mild COVID-19 (a few samples of this study predate the infection). The sample titles of this study are shuffled in the database, so cell type and time point are left out; the donor was told from shared clones.

The J gene is TRBJ1-2, the V gene TRBV7-9; D ambiguous. Germline CDR1 is SEHNR and CDR2 is FQNEAQ (reference sequence). This CDR3 has 12 amino acids. Trimming took off 8 bases at V and 0 bases at J, with 7 bases between the two ends. The CDR3 DNA reads TGTGCCAGCGGAGGATCTAACTATGGCTACACCTTC. Its translation is CASGGSNYGYTF.

This clonotype was seen more than once but under ten times. V usage is TRBV5-1 and J usage is TRBJ2-5; D gene uncertain. This CDR3 has 16 residues. The germline V gene has CDR1 SGHRS and CDR2 YFSETQ. With 0 bases removed from V and 4 bases from J, the gap between germline ends came to 16 bases. CDR3 bases: TGCGCCAGCAGCTTGGCCCCGACGGATCAACTAGAGACCCAGTACTTC. Its protein is CASSLAPTDQLETQYF.

This clonotype was counted once. J is TRBJ1-1 and V is TRBV7-9; no clear D gene. The germline CDR1 and CDR2 sequences are SEHNR and FQNEAQ (reference sequence). The CDR3 is 12 amino acids. V was clipped by 5 bases and J by 6 bases, with 10 bases between them. The CDR3 protein is CASSRYTAEAFF. The CDR3 DNA follows: TGTGCCAGCAGCCGCTATACGGCTGAAGCTTTCTTT.